The source of this TCR beta chain is a study of tumor-infiltrating lymphocytes in localized non-small cell lung cancer. Overall study results and limits: Each assay used a separate piece of the same tissue.

Profiling relied on immunoSEQ multiplex PCR, and the TCRdb table lists in-frame clones only, not all of them. The table lists about 16,000 clones, approximately 70% of them singletons, with approximately 9.2% in the top ten. For this clone: Its antigen is currently unknown. A junction boundary mismatches the germline segment, possibly from a read error.

This receptor was taken from a human donor with non-small cell lung cancer. Material: lung tumor tissue.

CDR3 sequence (DNA): TGTGCTAGCAGCTTAGGGCAGTCTAGCACAGATACGCAGTATTTT. Encoded protein: CASSLGQSSTDTQYF. V is TRBV7-7 and J is TRBJ2-3; D call uncertain. Germline V lookup: CDR1 SSHAT, CDR2 FNYEAQ (reference sequence). The CDR3 runs 15 residues.